The T cell receptor beta chain described here comes from a study of CD8 T cells in ankylosing spondylitis (dated 2017 in TCRdb). In terms of the full investigation: The study set out to find disease-linked TCR variants by profiling T cell receptor beta repertoires in ankylosing spondylitis patients and healthy donors. The full study cohort was made up of over 20 ankylosing spondylitis patients and 108 healthy donors. Peripheral blood was sampled, and synovial fluid was additionally collected from ankylosing spondylitis patients. The paper's findings and limits, for the study overall: The disease-linked clones were reported as significantly enriched in matched synovial fluid samples from ankylosing spondylitis patients. In peripheral blood, the disease-linked clones were found at relatively low frequencies and had a CD8+ phenotype. Some TCR beta motif variants had previously been reported in synovial fluid and blood of reactive arthritis patients, which suggested common disease-initiation mechanisms. Blood from ankylosing spondylitis patients appeared to be characterized by a TCR beta motif composed of several highly homologous amino acid variants.

The CDR3 has 15 amino acids, counting the end cysteine and phenylalanine. The only DNA kept is the CDR3, 45 bases in frame from the first base. A distance of 11 bases separates the germline ends of V and J, which lose 2 bases and 2 bases respectively. Based on the germline V gene, the CDR1 and CDR2 sequences are SGHRS and YFSETQ. As for this clonotype: Its antigen is not yet known. Within one base of it there is no much larger clone, and no base qualities were kept.

TCRdb lists the instrument as Illumina HiSeq 2500. Quantitative 5'-RACE with molecular barcodes was used to prepare TCR beta libraries. Turning to the authors' computational methods: A new computational method based on a probabilistic model of VDJ rearrangement was used to identify disease-linked TCR variants. The public reads were reprocessed in TCRdb via fastp at Q25 and MiXCR, keeping in-frame beta chains. Rows are unified per CDR3 protein, each entry keeping the most common DNA and genes. TCRdb's processing, not the authors' own work, is the source of the V and J calls. In all, the sample holds approximately 190,000 distinct CDR3 sequences, and 10% to 15% of those were seen once. Clones ranked in the top ten supply approximately 11% of the sample.

Sequencing was done on a sample of blood, either unsorted or a sorted T cell fraction (not recorded which). This sequence was found in a female donor with ankylosing spondylitis or in good health (not recorded which). The sequence links TRBV5-1 to TRBJ2-1; the D gene lacks a confident call. The CDR3 is CASSFRPEAYNEQFF. In nucleotides, the sequence is TGCGCCAGCAGCTTCAGACCAGAGGCCTACAATGAGCAGTTCTTC.